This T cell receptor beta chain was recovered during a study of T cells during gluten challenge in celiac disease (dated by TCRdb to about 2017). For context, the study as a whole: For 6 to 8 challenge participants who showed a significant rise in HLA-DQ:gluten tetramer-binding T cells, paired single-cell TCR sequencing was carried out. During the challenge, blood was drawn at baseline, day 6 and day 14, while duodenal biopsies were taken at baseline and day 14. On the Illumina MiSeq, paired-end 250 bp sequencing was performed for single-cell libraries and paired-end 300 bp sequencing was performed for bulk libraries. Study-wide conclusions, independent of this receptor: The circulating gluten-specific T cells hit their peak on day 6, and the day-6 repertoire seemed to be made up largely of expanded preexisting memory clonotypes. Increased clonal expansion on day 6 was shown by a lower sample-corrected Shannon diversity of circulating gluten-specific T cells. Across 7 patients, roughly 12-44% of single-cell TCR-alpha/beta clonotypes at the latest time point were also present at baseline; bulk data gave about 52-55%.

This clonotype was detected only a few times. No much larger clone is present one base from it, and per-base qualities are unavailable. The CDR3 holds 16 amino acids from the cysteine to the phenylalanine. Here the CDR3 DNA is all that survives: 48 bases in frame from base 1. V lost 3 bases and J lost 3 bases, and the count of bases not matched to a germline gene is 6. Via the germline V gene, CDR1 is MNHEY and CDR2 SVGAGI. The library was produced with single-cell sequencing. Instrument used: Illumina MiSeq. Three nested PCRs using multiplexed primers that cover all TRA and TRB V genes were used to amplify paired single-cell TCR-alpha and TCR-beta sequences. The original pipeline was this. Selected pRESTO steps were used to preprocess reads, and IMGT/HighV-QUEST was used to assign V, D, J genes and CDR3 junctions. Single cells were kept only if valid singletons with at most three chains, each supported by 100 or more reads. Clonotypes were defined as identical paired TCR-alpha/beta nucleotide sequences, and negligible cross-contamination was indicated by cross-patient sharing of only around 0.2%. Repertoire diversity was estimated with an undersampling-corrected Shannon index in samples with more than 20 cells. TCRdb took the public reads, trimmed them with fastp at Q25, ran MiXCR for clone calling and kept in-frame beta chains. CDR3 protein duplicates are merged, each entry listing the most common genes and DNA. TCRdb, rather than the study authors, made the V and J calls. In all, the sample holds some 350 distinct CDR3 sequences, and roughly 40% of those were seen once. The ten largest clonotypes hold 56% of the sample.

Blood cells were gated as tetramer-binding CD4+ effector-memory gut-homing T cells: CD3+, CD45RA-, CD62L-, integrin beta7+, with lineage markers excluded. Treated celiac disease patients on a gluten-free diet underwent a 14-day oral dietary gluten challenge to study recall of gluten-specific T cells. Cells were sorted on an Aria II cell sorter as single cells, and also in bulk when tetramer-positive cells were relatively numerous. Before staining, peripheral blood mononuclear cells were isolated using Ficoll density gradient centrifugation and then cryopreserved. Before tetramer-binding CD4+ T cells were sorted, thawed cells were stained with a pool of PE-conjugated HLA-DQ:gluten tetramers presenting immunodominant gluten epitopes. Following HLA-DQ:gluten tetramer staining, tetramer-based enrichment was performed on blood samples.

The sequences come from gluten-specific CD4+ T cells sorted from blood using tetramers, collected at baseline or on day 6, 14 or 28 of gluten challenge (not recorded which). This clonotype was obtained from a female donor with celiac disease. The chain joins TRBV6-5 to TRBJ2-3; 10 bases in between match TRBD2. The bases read TGTGCCAGCAGTTATTTAGCGGGGGGCCGGACAGATACGCAGTATTTT. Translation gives CASSYLAGGRTDTQYF.